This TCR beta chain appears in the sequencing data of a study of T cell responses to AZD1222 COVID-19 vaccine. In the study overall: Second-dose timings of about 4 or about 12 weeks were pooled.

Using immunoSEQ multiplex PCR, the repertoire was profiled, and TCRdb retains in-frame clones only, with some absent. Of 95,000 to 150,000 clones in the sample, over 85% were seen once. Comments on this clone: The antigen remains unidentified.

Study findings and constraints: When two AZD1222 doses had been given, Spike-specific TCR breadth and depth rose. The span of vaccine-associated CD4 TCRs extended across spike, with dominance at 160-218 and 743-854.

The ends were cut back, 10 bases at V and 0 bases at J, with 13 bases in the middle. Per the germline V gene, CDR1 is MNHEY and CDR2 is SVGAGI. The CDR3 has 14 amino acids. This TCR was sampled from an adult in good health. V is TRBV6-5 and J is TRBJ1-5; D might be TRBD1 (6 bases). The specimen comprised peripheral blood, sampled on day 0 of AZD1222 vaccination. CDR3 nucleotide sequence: TGTGCCACCCAACAGGGCGCTAGCAATCAGCCCCAGCATTTT. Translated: CATQQGASNQPQHF.